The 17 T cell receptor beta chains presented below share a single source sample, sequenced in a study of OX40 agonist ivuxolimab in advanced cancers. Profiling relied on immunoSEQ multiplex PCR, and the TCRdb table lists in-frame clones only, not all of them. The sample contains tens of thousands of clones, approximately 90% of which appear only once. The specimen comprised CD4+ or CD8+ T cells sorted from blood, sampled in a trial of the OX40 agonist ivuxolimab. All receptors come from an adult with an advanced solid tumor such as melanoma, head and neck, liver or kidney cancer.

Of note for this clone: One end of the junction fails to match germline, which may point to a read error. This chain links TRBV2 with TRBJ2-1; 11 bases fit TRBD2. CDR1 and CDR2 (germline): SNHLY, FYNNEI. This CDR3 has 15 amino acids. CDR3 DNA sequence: TGTGCCAGCACTGAACTAGCGGGGGAGTACAATGAGCAGTTCTTC. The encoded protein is CASTELAGEYNEQFF.

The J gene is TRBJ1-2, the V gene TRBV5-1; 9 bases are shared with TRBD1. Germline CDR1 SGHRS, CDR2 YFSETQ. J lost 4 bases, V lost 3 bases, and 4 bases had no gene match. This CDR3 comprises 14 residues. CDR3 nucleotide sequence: TGCGCCAGCAGCTATCTGGGACAGGGCTATGGCTACACCTTC. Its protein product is CASSYLGQGYGYTF.

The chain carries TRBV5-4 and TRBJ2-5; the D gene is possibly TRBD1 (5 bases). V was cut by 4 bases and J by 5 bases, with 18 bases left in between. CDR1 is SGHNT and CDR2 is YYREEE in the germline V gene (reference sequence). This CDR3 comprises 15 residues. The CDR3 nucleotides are TGTGCCAGCAGCCCTGTTGGGGCACCGCGGGAGACCCAGTACTTC. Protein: CASSPVGAPRETQYF.

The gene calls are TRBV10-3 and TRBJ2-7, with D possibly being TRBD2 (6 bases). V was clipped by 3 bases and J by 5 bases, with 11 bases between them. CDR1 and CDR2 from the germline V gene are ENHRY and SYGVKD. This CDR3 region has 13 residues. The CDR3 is CAISDGGAHEQYF. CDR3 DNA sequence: TGTGCCATCAGTGATGGAGGGGCCCACGAGCAGTACTTC.

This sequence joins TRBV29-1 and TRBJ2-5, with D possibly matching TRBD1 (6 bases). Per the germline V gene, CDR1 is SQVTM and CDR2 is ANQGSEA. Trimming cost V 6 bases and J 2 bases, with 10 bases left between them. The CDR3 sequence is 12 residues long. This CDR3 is CSVPRGQETQYF. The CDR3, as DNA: TGCAGCGTGCCCAGGGGACAAGAGACCCAGTACTTC.

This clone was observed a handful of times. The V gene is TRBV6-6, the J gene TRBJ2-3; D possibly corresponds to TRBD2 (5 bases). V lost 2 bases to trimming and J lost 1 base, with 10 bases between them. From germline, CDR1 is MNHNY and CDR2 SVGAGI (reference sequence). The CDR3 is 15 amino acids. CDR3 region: CASSYEGRGTDTQYF. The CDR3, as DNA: TGTGCCAGCAGTTACGAGGGAAGGGGCACAGATACGCAGTATTTT.

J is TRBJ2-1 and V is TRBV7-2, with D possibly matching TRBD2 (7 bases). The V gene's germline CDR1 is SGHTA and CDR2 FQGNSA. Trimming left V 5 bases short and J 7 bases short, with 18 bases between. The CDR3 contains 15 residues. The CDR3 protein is CASSPGGHYLNEQFF. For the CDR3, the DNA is TGTGCCAGCAGCCCGGGGGGCCACTATCTGAATGAGCAGTTCTTC.

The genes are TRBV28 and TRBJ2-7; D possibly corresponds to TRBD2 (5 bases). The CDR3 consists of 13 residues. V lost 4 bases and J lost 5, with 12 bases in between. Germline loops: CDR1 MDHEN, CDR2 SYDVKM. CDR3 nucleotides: TGTGCCAGCAGTTGGGTACGGGGTAACGAGCAGTACTTC. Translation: CASSWVRGNEQYF. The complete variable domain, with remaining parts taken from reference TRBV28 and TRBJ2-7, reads DVKVTQSSRYLVKRTGEKVFLECVQDMDHENMFWYRQDPGLGLRLIYFSYDVKMKEKGDIPEGYSVSREKKERFSLILESASTNQTSMYLCASSWVRGNEQYFGPGTRLTVT.

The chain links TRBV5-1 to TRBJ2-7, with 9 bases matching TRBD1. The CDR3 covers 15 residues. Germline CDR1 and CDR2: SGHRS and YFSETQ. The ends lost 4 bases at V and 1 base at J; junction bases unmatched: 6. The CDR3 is CASSAGQGSSYEQYF. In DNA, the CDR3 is TGCGCCAGCAGCGCCGGACAGGGGAGTTCCTACGAGCAGTACTTC. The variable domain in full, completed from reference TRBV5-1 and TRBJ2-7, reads KAGVTQTPRYLIKTRGQQVTLSCSPISGHRSVSWYQQTPGQGLQFLFEYFSETQRNKGNFPGRFSGRQFSNSRSEMNVSTLELGDSALYLCASSAGQGSSYEQYFGPGTRLTVT.

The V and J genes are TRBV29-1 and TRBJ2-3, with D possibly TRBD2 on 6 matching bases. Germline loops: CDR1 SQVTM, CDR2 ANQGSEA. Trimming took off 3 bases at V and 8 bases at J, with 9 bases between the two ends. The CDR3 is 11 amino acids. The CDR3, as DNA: TGCAGCGTTGAGGGGGGTGGTACGCAGTATTTT. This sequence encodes CSVEGGGTQYF.

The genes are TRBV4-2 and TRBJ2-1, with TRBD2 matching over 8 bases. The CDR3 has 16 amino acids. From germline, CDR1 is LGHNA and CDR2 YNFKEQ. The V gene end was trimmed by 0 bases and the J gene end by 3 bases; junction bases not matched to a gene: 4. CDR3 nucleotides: TGTGCCAGCAGCCAAGAGGAGACTAGCGTCTACAATGAGCAGTTCTTC. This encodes CASSQEETSVYNEQFF.

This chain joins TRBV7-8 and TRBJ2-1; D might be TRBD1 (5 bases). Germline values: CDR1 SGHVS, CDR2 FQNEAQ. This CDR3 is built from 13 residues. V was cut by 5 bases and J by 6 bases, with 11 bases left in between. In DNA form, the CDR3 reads TGTGCCAGCAGCGCAGGGTGGCGCAATGAGCAGTTCTTC. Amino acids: CASSAGWRNEQFF.

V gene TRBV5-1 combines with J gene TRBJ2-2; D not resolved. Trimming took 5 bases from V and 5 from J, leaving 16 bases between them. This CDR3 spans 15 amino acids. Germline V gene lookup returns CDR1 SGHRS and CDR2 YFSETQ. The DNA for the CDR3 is TGCGCCAGCAGGAATGGGCTGGGTCGGACCGGGGAGCTGTTTTTT. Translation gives CASRNGLGRTGELFF.

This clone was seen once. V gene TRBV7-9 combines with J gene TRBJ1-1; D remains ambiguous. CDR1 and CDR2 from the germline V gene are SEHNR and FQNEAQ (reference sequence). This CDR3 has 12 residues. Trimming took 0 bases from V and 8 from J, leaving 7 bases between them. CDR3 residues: CASSLAADEAFF. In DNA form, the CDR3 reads TGTGCCAGCAGCTTAGCAGCGGACGAAGCTTTCTTT.

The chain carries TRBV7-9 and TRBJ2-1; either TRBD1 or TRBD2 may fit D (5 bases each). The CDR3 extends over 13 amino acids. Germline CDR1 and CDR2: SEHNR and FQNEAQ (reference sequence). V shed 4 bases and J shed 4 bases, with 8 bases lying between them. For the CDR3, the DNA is TGTGCCAGCAGCTGGGACGGATACAATGAGCAGTTCTTC. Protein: CASSWDGYNEQFF.

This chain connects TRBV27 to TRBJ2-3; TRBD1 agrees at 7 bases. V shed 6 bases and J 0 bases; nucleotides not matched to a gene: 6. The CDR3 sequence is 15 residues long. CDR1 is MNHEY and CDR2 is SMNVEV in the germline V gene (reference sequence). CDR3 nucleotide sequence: TGTGCCAGCAGCCCAGAGGGGGCAAGCACAGATACGCAGTATTTT. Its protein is CASSPEGASTDTQYF.

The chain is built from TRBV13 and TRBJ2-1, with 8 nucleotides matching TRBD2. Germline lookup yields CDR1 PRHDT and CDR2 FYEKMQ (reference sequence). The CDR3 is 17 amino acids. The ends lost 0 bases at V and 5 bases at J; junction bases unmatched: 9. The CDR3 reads CASSLGWRGGGNNEQFF. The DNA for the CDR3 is TGTGCCAGCAGCTTAGGCTGGAGGGGCGGGGGGAACAATGAGCAGTTCTTC. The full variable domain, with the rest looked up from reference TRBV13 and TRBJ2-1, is AAGVIQSPRHLIKEKRETATLKCYPIPRHDTVYWYQQGPGQDPQFLISFYEKMQSDKGSIPDRFSAQQFSDYHSELNMSSLELGDSALYFCASSLGWRGGGNNEQFFGPGTRLTVL.